These 3 T cell receptor beta chains came from one sample sequenced in a study of identical twins. Each CDR3 protein is one row after TCRdb ran MiXCR on the 5' RACE reads. This table holds about 340,000 distinct CDR3 sequences, approximately 8.8% found once. Sequenced sample: naive T cells sorted from blood. These receptor sequences come from a woman in her 50s in good health.

There are a few counts of this clonotype. The chain carries TRBV12-3 or TRBV12-4 and TRBJ2-5, with 12 bases aligning to TRBD2. Unmatched junction bases numbered 10, after V lost 4 bases and J lost 7 bases. The CDR3 is 16 residues long. The CDR3 DNA reads TGTGCCAGCAGTTCCCCGACTAGCGGGAGAGCTACGACCCAGTACTTC. This encodes CASSSPTSGRATTQYF.

This clonotype appeared many times. J is TRBJ1-2 and V is TRBV27; 7 bases map to TRBD1. The V gene's germline CDR1 is MNHEY and CDR2 SMNVEV (reference sequence). The CDR3 runs to 14 residues. Trimming removed 6 bases from V and 2 bases from J; junction bases left unmatched: 6. The CDR3 coding sequence is TGTGCCAGCAGCCCGGGACAGATGAACTATGGCTACACCTTC. Translation gives CASSPGQMNYGYTF.

The rearrangement links TRBV20-1 to TRBJ1-3, with D possibly TRBD1 on 6 matching bases. The CDR3 is made up of 14 amino acids. CDR1 is DFQATT, CDR2 SNEGSKA, per germline (reference sequence). Trimming took off 5 bases at V and 2 bases at J, with 13 bases between the two ends. The CDR3: CSAAFRGAGNTIYF. CDR3 in DNA: TGCAGTGCTGCATTCAGGGGTGCTGGAAACACCATATATTTT.